Below, 30 T cell receptor beta chains from the same sample are listed, as sequenced in a study of T-cell reconstitution after alpha-beta-depleted transplantation in children. Molecular barcoding with unique molecular identifiers was used for the TCRbeta library. Using its own MiXCR run on the PCR reads, TCRdb lists one record per CDR3 protein. This sample has 300,000 to 400,000 distinct CDR3 sequences, with under 20% found just once. The material sequenced was PBMCs, mostly from graft donor cells, taken 360 days after TCRalphabeta/CD19-depleted stem cell transplant. Receptors were obtained from a male patient aged 2 to 9 who had a stem cell transplant for acute lymphoblastic leukemia, so the T cells may come from the graft donor.

This clonotype occurred a few times. This chain joins TRBV6-6 and TRBJ2-7; no reliable D call. This CDR3 has 12 residues. CDR1 is MNHNY, CDR2 SVGAGI, per germline (reference sequence). V lost 2 bases and J 4 bases, leaving 6 bases between the germline ends. The CDR3 region is CASSYAFYEQYF. The CDR3 region has the DNA TGTGCCAGCAGTTACGCCTTTTACGAGCAGTACTTC.

This clonotype has a single count. The chain has TRBV5-5 and TRBJ2-1, with unresolved D. This CDR3 is 14 amino acids long. The ends were cut back, 0 bases at V and 7 bases at J, with 11 bases in the middle. CDR1 is SGHKS and CDR2 is YYEKEE in the germline V gene (reference sequence). CDR3 in amino acids: CASSLGGWSNEQFF. Here the CDR3 DNA reads TGTGCCAGCAGCTTGGGGGGATGGTCGAATGAGCAGTTCTTC.

The chain recombines TRBV3-1 with TRBJ1-2; the D gene is possibly TRBD1 (5 bases). The CDR3 contains 16 residues. CDR1 and CDR2 from the germline V gene are LGHDT and YNNKEL (reference sequence). The V gene lost 1 base and the J gene lost 6 bases, with 18 bases spanning the gap. The CDR3 DNA reads as TGTGCCAGCAGCCAAGGAGCGGGACTTCGAGGGCATGGCTACACCTTC. As protein: CASSQGAGLRGHGYTF.

V is TRBV12-3 or TRBV12-4 and J is TRBJ2-2, with 7 nucleotides matching TRBD2. Germline trimming cut 2 bases from V and 5 bases from J; bases unmatched to any gene: 5. This CDR3 comprises 15 residues. The CDR3 reads CASSLRGRATGELFF. DNA of the CDR3: TGTGCCAGCAGTTTAAGAGGGAGGGCGACCGGGGAGCTGTTTTTT.

The chain has TRBV7-9 and TRBJ2-7, with D possibly TRBD2 on 8 matching bases. V lost 8 bases to trimming and J lost 7 bases, with 15 bases between them. This CDR3 has 12 amino acids. The V gene's germline CDR1 is SEHNR and CDR2 FQNEAQ (reference sequence). CDR3 loop: CASGTRDREQYF. CDR3 DNA sequence: TGTGCCAGCGGGACTAGGGACAGAGAGCAGTACTTC.

This clonotype was counted only a few times. The rearrangement uses TRBV10-3 and TRBJ1-6; TRBD1 agrees at 7 bases. The CDR3 is 16 amino acids. V gave up 5 bases and J gave up 8 bases; unmatched junction bases: 12. Germline CDR1 is ENHRY and CDR2 is SYGVKD. CDR3 protein: CAISFAPGGGHSPLHF. CDR3 nucleotide sequence: TGTGCCATCAGTTTCGCCCCAGGGGGTGGTCATTCACCCCTCCACTTT.

The V and J genes are TRBV7-8 and TRBJ2-2; D may correspond to TRBD1 or TRBD2 (5 bases each). The germline CDR1 and CDR2 sequences are SGHVS and FQNEAQ. V was trimmed by 8 bases and J by 2 bases, leaving 6 bases between them. This CDR3 spans 12 amino acids. The CDR3 DNA follows: TGTGCCAGCCGGGACAACACCGGGGAGCTGTTTTTT. Amino acids: CASRDNTGELFF.

The sample holds many counts of this clonotype. The rearrangement uses TRBV7-9 and TRBJ2-1; 11 bases agree with TRBD2. The length of the CDR3 is 15 residues. Looked up from germline, CDR1 is SEHNR and CDR2 is FQNEAQ (reference sequence). Trimming cost V 6 bases and J 6 bases; bases outside gene matches: 7. In nucleotides, the CDR3 is TGTGCCAGCAGGCGAACTAGCGGGAGTCCCAATGAGCAGTTCTTC. This codes for CASRRTSGSPNEQFF.

CDR3 region: CAISDPDSPQGGAAVADTQYF. In DNA form, the CDR3 reads TGTGCCATCAGTGATCCGGATAGCCCGCAAGGTGGAGCGGCCGTGGCAGATACGCAGTATTTT. The chain is built from TRBV10-3 and TRBJ2-3; tentative D call: TRBD2 (5 bases). Looked up from germline, CDR1 is ENHRY and CDR2 is SYGVKD. V dropped 3 bases and J dropped 4 bases, with 32 bases sitting between them. The CDR3 runs 21 residues.

The chain uses TRBV30 and TRBJ2-1; 8 bases are shared with TRBD1. Germline-derived CDR1 and CDR2 are GTSNPN and SVGIG (reference sequence). Trimming at V came to 5 bases and at J to 2 bases, leaving 5 bases not matched to a gene. The CDR3 runs to 14 residues. CDR3 sequence reads: CAWGQTGAYNEQFF. The CDR3 bases are TGTGCCTGGGGACAGACAGGGGCCTACAATGAGCAGTTCTTC. The complete variable domain, with remaining parts taken from reference TRBV30 and TRBJ2-1, reads SQTIHQWPATLVQPVGSPLSLECTVEGTSNPNLYWYRQAAGRGLQLLFYSVGIGQISSEVPQNLSASRPQDRQFILSSKKLLLSDSGFYLCAWGQTGAYNEQFFGPGTRLTVL.

This clonotype was counted many times. The CDR3 bases are TGCAGTGCCCCGCCCGAGGTCGGCCCAAGCTCCTACAATGAGCAGTTCTTC. This sequence encodes CSAPPEVGPSSYNEQFF. The J gene is TRBJ2-1, the V gene TRBV20-1, with D uncertain. V lost 6 bases to trimming and J lost 0 bases, with 21 bases between them. This CDR3 comprises 17 residues. Germline lookup yields CDR1 DFQATT and CDR2 SNEGSKA (reference sequence).

The rearrangement links TRBV7-2 to TRBJ2-7; D is perhaps TRBD1 (5 bases). CDR3 length: 18 residues. Germline CDR1 is SGHTA and CDR2 is FQGNSA. With 2 bases removed from V and 2 bases from J, the gap between germline ends came to 22 bases. The CDR3 DNA is TGTGCCAGCAGCTTATACATTGGCACAAGGGGCATCCCCTACGAGCAGTACTTC. This sequence encodes CASSLYIGTRGIPYEQYF.

This clonotype was seen many times. V gene TRBV12-3 or TRBV12-4 combines with J gene TRBJ2-3; no firm D call. With 8 bases removed from V and 6 bases from J, the gap between germline ends came to 9 bases. CDR3 size: 11 residues. CDR3 DNA: TGTGCCAGCTCACCAAGGGATACGCAGTATTTT. Amino acid sequence: CASSPRDTQYF.

This clonotype was seen only a few times. The CDR3 loop reads CASSHYRNTEAFF. For the CDR3, the DNA is TGTGCCAGCAGTCACTACAGGAACACTGAAGCTTTCTTT. The J gene is TRBJ1-1, the V gene TRBV6-5; unclear D gene. V was pared by 5 bases and J by 1 base, with 8 bases between. The CDR3 runs to 13 residues. Germline loops: CDR1 MNHEY, CDR2 SVGAGI.

The J gene is TRBJ1-2, the V gene TRBV27, with D perhaps matching TRBD1 (5 bases). Deletions cut 7 bases from V and 6 bases from J, with 24 bases between. The CDR3 loop spans 16 amino acids. Germline lookup yields CDR1 MNHEY and CDR2 SMNVEV (reference sequence). The CDR3 reads CASKLASGSMVDGYTF. CDR3 DNA sequence: TGTGCCAGCAAGTTAGCCTCAGGGTCAATGGTGGATGGCTACACCTTC.

J is TRBJ2-5 and V is TRBV29-1, with 11 bases lining up with TRBD1. This CDR3 spans 13 amino acids. From germline, CDR1 is SQVTM and CDR2 ANQGSEA. V gave up 7 bases and J gave up 5 bases; unmatched junction bases: 6. CDR3 sequence (DNA): TGCAGCGCGACCGGGACAGGGGGGGAGACCCAGTACTTC. This sequence encodes CSATGTGGETQYF. The full variable domain, rest sourced from reference TRBV29-1 and TRBJ2-5, is SAVISQKPSRDICQRGTSLTIQCQVDSQVTMMFWYRQQPGQSLTLIATANQGSEATYESGFVIDKFPISRPNLTFSTLTVSNMSPEDSSIYLCSATGTGGETQYFGPGTRLLVL.

The genes are TRBV5-4 and TRBJ2-5; D is possibly TRBD2 (6 bases). The length of the CDR3 is 18 residues. V gave up 2 bases and J gave up 8 bases, with 28 bases separating them. Germline CDR1 and CDR2: SGHNT and YYREEE (reference sequence). The chain's CDR3 is CASSFGVDPRSPTSTQYF. The DNA of the CDR3 is TGTGCCAGCAGCTTTGGTGTGGACCCTCGCAGTCCAACTAGCACCCAGTACTTC.

The chain uses TRBV18 and TRBJ2-1; D not certain. Between the trimmed V and J ends, which lost 1 base and 0 bases, there was a span of 13 bases. Germline CDR1 and CDR2: KGHSH and LQKENI. The CDR3 is 17 amino acids. The chain's CDR3 is CASSPLSAPSSYNEQFF. CDR3 coding DNA: TGTGCCAGCTCACCACTTTCCGCGCCGAGCTCCTACAATGAGCAGTTCTTC.

This clonotype turned up a few times. The chain joins TRBV5-4 to TRBJ2-2; D may be TRBD2 (5 bases). V lost 7 bases to trimming and J lost 2 bases, with 15 bases between them. The CDR3 has 15 amino acids. Germline CDR1 is SGHNT and CDR2 is YYREEE (reference sequence). CDR3 protein: CASRSSGYNTGELFF. CDR3 bases: TGTGCCAGCCGATCGTCGGGGTATAACACCGGGGAGCTGTTTTTT.

This clonotype was seen a few times. The chain employs TRBV10-3 and TRBJ1-5, with a possible D match to TRBD1 (6 bases). The CDR3 totals 15 residues. Trimming pared 3 bases from V and 0 bases from J, leaving 9 bases between. Germline assignment: CDR1 ENHRY and CDR2 SYGVKD. The CDR3 nucleotides are TGTGCCATCAGTGAAGGGGGTTATAGCAATCAGCCCCAGCATTTT. It encodes CAISEGGYSNQPQHF.

This chain connects TRBV7-8 to TRBJ1-6, with a tentative D call TRBD1 (6 bases). The CDR3 sequence is 14 residues long. The V end was cut by 2 bases, the J end by 10 bases, with 12 bases between. Germline CDR1 and CDR2: SGHVS and FQNEAQ. CDR3 residues: CASSLKQGGSPLHF. The CDR3 region has the DNA TGTGCCAGCAGCTTAAAACAGGGAGGGTCACCCCTCCACTTT.

CDR3 in amino acids: CASSKEVGVGYNEQFF. DNA of the CDR3: TGTGCCAGCAGCAAAGAGGTGGGAGTGGGGTACAATGAGCAGTTCTTC. This chain uses TRBV21-1 with TRBJ2-1; the table names TRBD2, a call not compared with the DNA. TRBV21-1 is flagged as a pseudogene. The CDR3 is 16 residues long.

This clonotype was seen at least ten times. The chain links TRBV12-3 or TRBV12-4 to TRBJ2-3; TRBD1 aligns across 10 bases. The CDR3 has 15 residues. V gave up 6 bases and J gave up 2 bases; unmatched junction bases: 5. CDR3 DNA: TGTGCCAGCAGCGGACAGGGGGGGTACACAGATACGCAGTATTTT. Translating it yields CASSGQGGYTDTQYF.

This clonotype showed up just a few times. This chain connects TRBV7-9 to TRBJ2-1, with 8 bases lining up with TRBD2. There are 15 residues in the CDR3. After removal of 4 bases from V and 7 bases from J, the junction contained 9 bases not matched to a gene. The germline gives CDR1 SEHNR, CDR2 FQNEAQ (reference sequence). CDR3 in DNA: TGTGCCAGCAGCTCGGGACTACGGGAGGGGAATGAGCAGTTCTTC. Encoded protein: CASSSGLREGNEQFF.

This clonotype was observed a handful of times. The V gene is TRBV7-4, the J gene TRBJ2-2; TRBD2 might be the D (5 bases). Germline V gene sequence: CDR1 SGHVT, CDR2 SQSDAQ. This CDR3 spans 14 amino acids. Between the trimmed V and J ends, which lost 0 bases and 7 bases, there was a span of 9 bases. The CDR3 protein is CASSLAGVSGELFF. The CDR3 DNA is TGTGCCAGCAGCTTAGCGGGAGTGAGCGGGGAGCTGTTTTTT.

In its sample, this clonotype was seen a few times. The chain has TRBV7-9 and TRBJ2-1; possible D gene TRBD1, 5 bases. The CDR3 loop spans 13 amino acids. Deletions cut 7 bases from V and 2 bases from J, with 9 bases between. Germline CDR1 SEHNR, CDR2 FQNEAQ (reference sequence). The CDR3 region has the DNA TGTGCCAGCACCGAGACAGCCTACAATGAGCAGTTCTTC. Protein product: CASTETAYNEQFF. Filled out from reference TRBV7-9 and TRBJ2-1, the complete variable domain reads DTGVSQNPRHKITKRGQNVTFRCDPISEHNRLYWYRQTLGQGPEFLTYFQNEAQLEKSRLLSDRFSAERPKGSFSTLEIQRTEQGDSAMYLCASTETAYNEQFFGPGTRLTVL.

This clonotype has a handful of counts. The chain has TRBV6-2 or TRBV6-3 and TRBJ2-4; tentative D call: TRBD2 (6 bases). The CDR3 totals 19 residues. V lost 7 bases and J 0 bases, leaving 25 bases between the germline ends. CDR1 MNHEY and CDR2 SVGEGT come from the germline V gene. CDR3 in DNA: TGTGCCAGCACTTCCCGGGGGTACCCCTCTCTCTTAGCCAAAAACATTCAGTACTTC. Protein product: CASTSRGYPSLLAKNIQYF.

This clonotype was counted ten times or more. CDR3 region: CATSRDRPTDTQYF. The CDR3 coding sequence is TGTGCCACTAGCCGGGACAGGCCCACAGATACGCAGTATTTT. The V and J genes are TRBV10-3 and TRBJ2-3; the match to TRBD1 covers 8 bases. CDR1 ENHRY and CDR2 SYGVKD come from the germline V gene. Trimming at V came to 10 bases and at J to 2 bases, leaving 8 bases not matched to a gene. This CDR3 is 14 amino acids long.

This clonotype has a handful of counts. This chain connects TRBV7-8 to TRBJ2-3; D gene unclear. Germline values: CDR1 SGHVS, CDR2 FQNEAQ. The CDR3 totals 16 residues. Trimming took 5 bases from V and 0 from J, leaving 15 bases between them. The DNA of the CDR3 is TGTGCCAGCAGCCCCCGTTATGCGGCTAGCACAGATACGCAGTATTTT. It specifies CASSPRYAASTDTQYF.

This clonotype has a handful of counts. The chain has TRBV2 and TRBJ2-7; the match to TRBD1 covers 8 bases. V lost 6 bases to trimming and J lost 1 base; unmatched junction nucleotides: 5. The germline V gene has CDR1 SNHLY and CDR2 FYNNEI. The CDR3 extends over 14 amino acids. Here the CDR3 DNA reads TGTGCCAGCAGCTGGACAGGGCTATCCTACGAGCAGTACTTC. This gives the protein CASSWTGLSYEQYF. The full variable domain, with the rest looked up from reference TRBV2 and TRBJ2-7, is EPEVTQTPSHQVTQMGQEVILRCVPISNHLYFYWYRQILGQKVEFLVSFYNNEISEKSEIFDDQFSVERPDGSNFTLKIRSTKLEDSAMYFCASSWTGLSYEQYFGPGTRLTVT.